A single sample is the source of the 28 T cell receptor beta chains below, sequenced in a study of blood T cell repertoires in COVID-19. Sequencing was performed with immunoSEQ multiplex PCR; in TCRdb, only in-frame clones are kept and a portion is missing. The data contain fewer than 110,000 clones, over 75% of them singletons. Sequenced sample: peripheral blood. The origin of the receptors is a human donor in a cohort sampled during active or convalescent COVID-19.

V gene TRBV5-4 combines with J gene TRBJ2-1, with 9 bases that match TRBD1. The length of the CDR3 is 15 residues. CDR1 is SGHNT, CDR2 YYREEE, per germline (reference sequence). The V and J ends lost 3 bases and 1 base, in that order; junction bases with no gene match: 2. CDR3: CASSSGTGSYNEQFF. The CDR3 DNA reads TGTGCCAGCAGCTCGGGGACAGGGTCCTACAATGAGCAGTTCTTC.

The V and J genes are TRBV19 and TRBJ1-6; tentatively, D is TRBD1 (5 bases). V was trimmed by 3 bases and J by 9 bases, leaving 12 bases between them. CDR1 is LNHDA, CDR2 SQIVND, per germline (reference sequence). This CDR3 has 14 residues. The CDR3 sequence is CASSIRGDGSPLHF. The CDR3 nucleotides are TGTGCCAGTAGTATCCGGGGGGATGGTTCACCCCTCCACTTT.

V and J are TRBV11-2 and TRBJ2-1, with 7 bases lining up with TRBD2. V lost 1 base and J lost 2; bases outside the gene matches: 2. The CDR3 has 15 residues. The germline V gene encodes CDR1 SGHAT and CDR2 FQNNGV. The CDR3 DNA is TGTGCCAGCAGCTTAGGTCGGGGGGCCTACAATGAGCAGTTCTTC. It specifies CASSLGRGAYNEQFF.

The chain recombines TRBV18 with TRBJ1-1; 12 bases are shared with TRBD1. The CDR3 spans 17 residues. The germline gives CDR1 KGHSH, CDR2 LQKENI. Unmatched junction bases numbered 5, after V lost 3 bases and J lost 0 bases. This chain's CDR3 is CASSPGQGAFMNTEAFF. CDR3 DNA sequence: TGTGCCAGCTCACCGGGACAGGGGGCGTTTATGAACACTGAAGCTTTCTTT.

CDR3 in amino acids: CASSLASGLGYNEQFF. The CDR3 DNA is TGCGCCAGCAGCTTGGCCTCGGGACTAGGCTACAATGAGCAGTTCTTC. V usage is TRBV5-1 and J usage is TRBJ2-1, with 8 positions matching TRBD2. With V trimmed by 0 bases and J by 3 bases, 5 bases remained unmatched. Germline-derived CDR1 and CDR2 are SGHRS and YFSETQ. The CDR3 sequence is 16 residues long.

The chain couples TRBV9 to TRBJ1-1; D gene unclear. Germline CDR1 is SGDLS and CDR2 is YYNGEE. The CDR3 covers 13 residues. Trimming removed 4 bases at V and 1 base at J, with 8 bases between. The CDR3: CASSTRENTEAFF. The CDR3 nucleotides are TGTGCCAGCAGCACCCGGGAGAACACTGAAGCTTTCTTT.

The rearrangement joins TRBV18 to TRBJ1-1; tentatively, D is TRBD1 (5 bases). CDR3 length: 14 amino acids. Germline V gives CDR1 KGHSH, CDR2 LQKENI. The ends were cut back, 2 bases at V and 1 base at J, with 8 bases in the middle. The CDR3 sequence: CASSPGAPNTEAFF. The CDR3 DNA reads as TGTGCCAGCTCACCAGGGGCTCCGAACACTGAAGCTTTCTTT.

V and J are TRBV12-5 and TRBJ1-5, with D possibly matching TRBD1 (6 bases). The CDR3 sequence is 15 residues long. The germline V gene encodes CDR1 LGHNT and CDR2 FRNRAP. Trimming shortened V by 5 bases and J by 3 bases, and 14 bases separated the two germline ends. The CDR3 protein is CASGTRDTHNQPQHF. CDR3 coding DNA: TGTGCTAGTGGTACCCGGGACACGCACAATCAGCCCCAGCATTTT.

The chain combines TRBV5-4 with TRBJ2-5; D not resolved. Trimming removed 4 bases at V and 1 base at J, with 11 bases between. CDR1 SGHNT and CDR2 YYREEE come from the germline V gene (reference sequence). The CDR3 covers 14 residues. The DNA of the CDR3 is TGTGCCAGCAGCACCGTACAGTCCCAAGAGACCCAGTACTTC. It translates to CASSTVQSQETQYF.

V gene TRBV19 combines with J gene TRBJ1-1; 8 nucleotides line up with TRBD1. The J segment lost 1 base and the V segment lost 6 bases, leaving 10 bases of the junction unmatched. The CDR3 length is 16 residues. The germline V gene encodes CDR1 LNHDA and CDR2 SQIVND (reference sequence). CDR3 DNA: TGTGCCAGTAGAGGACAGGGCCTTCTAACGAACACTGAAGCTTTCTTT. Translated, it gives CASRGQGLLTNTEAFF.

In DNA, the CDR3 is TGTGCCAGCAGCTGCGGGGCCCTACTAGCGCCAAGCACAGATACGCAGTATTTT. It codes for CASSCGALLAPSTDTQYF. The chain recombines TRBV12-1 with TRBJ2-3; the table's D call of TRBD2 was not tested on the DNA. TRBV12-1 is flagged as a pseudogene. The CDR3 length is 18 residues.

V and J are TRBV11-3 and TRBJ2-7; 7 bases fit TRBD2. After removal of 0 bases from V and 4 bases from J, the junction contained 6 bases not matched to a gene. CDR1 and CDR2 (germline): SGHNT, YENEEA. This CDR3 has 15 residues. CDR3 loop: CASSLDGRGWYEQYF. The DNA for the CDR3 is TGTGCCAGCAGCTTAGATGGGAGGGGTTGGTACGAGCAGTACTTC. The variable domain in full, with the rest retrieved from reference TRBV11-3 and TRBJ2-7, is EAGVVQSPRYKIIEKKQPVAFWCNPISGHNTLYWYLQNLGQGPELLIRYENEEAVDDSQLPKDRFSAERLKGVDSTLKIQPAELGDSAVYLCASSLDGRGWYEQYFGPGTRLTVT.

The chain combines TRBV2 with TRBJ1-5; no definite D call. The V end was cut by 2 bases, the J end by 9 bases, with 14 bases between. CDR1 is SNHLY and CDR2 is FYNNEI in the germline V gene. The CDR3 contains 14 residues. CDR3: CASSERGLPGPQHF. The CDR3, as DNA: TGTGCCAGCAGTGAAAGAGGGTTACCAGGGCCCCAGCATTTT.

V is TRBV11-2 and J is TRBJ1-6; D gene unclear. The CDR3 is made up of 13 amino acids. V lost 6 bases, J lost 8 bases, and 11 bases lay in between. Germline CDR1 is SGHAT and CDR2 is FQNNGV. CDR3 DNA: TGTGCCAGCAGTGCAGAGAGGCATTCACCCCTCCACTTT. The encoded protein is CASSAERHSPLHF.

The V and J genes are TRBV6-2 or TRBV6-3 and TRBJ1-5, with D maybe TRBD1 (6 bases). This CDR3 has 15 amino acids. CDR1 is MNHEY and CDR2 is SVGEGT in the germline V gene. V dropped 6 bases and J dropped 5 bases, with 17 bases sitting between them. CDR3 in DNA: TGTGCCAGCAGATACACGAGGGGGGGGTATCAGCCCCAGCATTTT. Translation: CASRYTRGGYQPQHF.

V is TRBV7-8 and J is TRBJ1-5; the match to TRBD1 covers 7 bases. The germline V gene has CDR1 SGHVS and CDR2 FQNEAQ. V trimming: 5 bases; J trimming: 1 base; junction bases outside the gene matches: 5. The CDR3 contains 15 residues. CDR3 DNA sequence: TGTGCCAGCAGCGACCTACAGGGGAGCAATCAGCCCCAGCATTTT. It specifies CASSDLQGSNQPQHF.

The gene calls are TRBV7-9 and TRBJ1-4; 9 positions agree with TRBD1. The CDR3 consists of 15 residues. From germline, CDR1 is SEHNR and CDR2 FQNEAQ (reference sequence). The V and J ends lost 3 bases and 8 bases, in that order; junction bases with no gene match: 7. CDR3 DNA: TGTGCCAGCAGCTTGGGGGACAGGGCTCCAGAAAAACTGTTTTTT. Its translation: CASSLGDRAPEKLFF.

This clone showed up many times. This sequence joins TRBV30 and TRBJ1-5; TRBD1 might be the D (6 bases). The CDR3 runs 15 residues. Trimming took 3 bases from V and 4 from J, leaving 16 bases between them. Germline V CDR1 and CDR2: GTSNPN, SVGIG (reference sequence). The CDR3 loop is CAWSGGGGSNQPQHF. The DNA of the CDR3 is TGTGCCTGGAGCGGTGGGGGGGGCTCAAATCAGCCCCAGCATTTT.

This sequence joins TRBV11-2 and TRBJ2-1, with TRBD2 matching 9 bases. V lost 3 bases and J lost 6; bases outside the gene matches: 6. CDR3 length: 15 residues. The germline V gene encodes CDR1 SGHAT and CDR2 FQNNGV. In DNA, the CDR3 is TGTGCCAGCAGCTTCGGTCTAGCGGGGCTCAATGAGCAGTTCTTC. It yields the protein CASSFGLAGLNEQFF.

For the CDR3, the DNA is TGCGCCAGCAGATTACAGGGGGCGGACACTGAAGCTTTCTTT. Protein sequence: CASRLQGADTEAFF. This chain joins TRBV5-1 and TRBJ1-1, with 9 bases matching TRBD1. The CDR3 sequence is 14 residues long. Germline V gene lookup returns CDR1 SGHRS and CDR2 YFSETQ. J gave up 3 bases and V 5 bases, and 5 bases lay outside the gene matches.

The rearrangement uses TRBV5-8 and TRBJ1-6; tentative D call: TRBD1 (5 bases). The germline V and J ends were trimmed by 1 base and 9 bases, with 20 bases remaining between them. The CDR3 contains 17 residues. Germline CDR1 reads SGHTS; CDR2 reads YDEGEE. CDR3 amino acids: CASSLTSGQGLSSPLHF. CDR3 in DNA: TGTGCCAGCAGCTTGACGTCAGGGCAGGGTCTAAGTTCACCCCTCCACTTT.

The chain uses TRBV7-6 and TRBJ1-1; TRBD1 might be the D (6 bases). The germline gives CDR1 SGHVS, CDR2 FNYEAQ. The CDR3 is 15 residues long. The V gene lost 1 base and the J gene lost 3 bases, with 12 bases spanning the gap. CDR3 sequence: CASSLEAQGDTEAFF. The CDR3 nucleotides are TGTGCCAGCAGCTTAGAAGCACAGGGCGACACTGAAGCTTTCTTT.

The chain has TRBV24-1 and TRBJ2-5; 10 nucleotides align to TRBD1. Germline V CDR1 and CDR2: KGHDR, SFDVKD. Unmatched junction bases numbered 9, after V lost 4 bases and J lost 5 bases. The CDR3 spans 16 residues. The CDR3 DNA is TGTGCCACCAGTGACCCGGACAGGGGGAGACAGGAGACCCAGTACTTC. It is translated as CATSDPDRGRQETQYF.

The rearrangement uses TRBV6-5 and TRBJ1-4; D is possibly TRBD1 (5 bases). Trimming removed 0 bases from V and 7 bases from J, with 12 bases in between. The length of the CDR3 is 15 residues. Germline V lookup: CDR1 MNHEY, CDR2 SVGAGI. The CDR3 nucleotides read TGTGCCAGCAGTTACTCGTATTCGACAGCTGAAAAACTGTTTTTT. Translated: CASSYSYSTAEKLFF.

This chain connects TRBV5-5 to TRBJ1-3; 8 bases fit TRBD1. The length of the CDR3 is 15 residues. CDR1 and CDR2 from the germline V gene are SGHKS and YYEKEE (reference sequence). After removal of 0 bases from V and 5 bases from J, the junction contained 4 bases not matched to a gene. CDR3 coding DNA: TGTGCCAGCAGCTTGGGACAGGGGCGGAGAAACACCATATATTTT. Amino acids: CASSLGQGRRNTIYF.

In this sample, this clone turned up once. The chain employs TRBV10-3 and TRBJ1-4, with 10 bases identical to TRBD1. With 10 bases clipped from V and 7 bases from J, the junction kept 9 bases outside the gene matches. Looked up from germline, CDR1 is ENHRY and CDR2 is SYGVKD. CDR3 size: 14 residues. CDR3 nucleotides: TGTGCCACCCTAGAGGACAGGGGGTTTGAAAAACTGTTTTTT. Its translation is CATLEDRGFEKLFF.

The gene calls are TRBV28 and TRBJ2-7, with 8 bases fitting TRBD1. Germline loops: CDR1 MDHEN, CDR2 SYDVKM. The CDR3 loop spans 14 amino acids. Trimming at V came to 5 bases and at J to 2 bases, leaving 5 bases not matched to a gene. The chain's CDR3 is CASSRTGPPYEQYF. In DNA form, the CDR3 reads TGTGCCAGCAGTCGGACAGGGCCTCCCTACGAGCAGTACTTC.

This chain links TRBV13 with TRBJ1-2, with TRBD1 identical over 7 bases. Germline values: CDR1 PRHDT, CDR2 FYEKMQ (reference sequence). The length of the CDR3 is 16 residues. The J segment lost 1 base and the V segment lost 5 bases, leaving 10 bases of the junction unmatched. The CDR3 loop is CASSLTRTGYNYGYTF. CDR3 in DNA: TGTGCCAGCAGCCTCACTCGGACAGGATATAACTATGGCTACACCTTC.